The source of this TCR beta chain is a study of cytomegalovirus exposure and HLA in healthy donors (dated by TCRdb to 2016 to 2017). As for the study more broadly: According to an earlier analysis of a few hundred of the donors, 150 million to 200 million T cells yielded 117 million unique TCR beta sequences and approximately 280 Gb of sequence data. Roughly 300 gigabases of sequencing data and tens of millions of unique TCR sequences were included in an early release covering about 620 HLA-typed donors. Among the approximately 420 genotyped donors, more than 70% belonged to the genetic ancestry cluster associated with self-reported Caucasian donors. The aim of the study was to test whether cataloging public T cell receptors could identify signatures of past pathogen exposure. The T cell repertoires of about 700 subjects were profiled by immunosequencing and related to cytomegalovirus serostatus. Besides the first cohort of 666 subjects, a separate validation cohort made up of some 110 different subjects was used. High-throughput TCR immunosequencing, statistical association of individual TCRs with disease status, and machine learning were combined to predict cytomegalovirus infection status. A later analysis re-examined previously published TCR beta repertoires from just over 650 donors and added high-resolution HLA genotyping to investigate patterns of TCR occurrence. In the later analysis, no new phenotypic data were used to find candidate immune exposures; instead, reliance was placed on TCR beta sequences and their occurrence across donors. In an earlier analysis of about 590 of the donors, high-throughput TCR beta sequencing was used to judge whether each TCR beta V gene segment behaved as functional or pseudogenic. Donor age, sex, ethnicity and CMV serostatus were compiled together with the repertoire data. In a later genetic analysis, genome-wide SNP genotypes for 398 of the 666 donors were used, and that subset was treated as a discovery cohort. Every discovery cohort repertoire had been produced on one sequencing platform. Class I and class II HLA loci were covered by the typing at four-digit resolution. The number of typed donors differed by locus: roughly 620-640 for A, B, C, DRB1 and DQB1; 500 to 550 for DQA1; over 600 for DPA1; and roughly 470 for DPB1. About 5 DR-DQ haplotypes were handled as single units for association and clustering, since linkage in the cohort was strong. Among about 400 genotyped donors of the cohort, an average of approximately 240,000 unique TCR beta nucleotide sequences was sequenced per donor, of which 15% to 20% were non-productive. General conclusions and limits of the study: Approximately 18 rarely observed V segments, including chromosome 9 orphons, were excluded from the earlier analysis of approximately 600 of the donors because counts were too low. According to a later analysis, parvovirus B19, influenza, CMV and Epstein-Barr virus appeared linked to several top co-occurrence clusters. A later genetic analysis reported fewer N-insertions in productive TCRs among donors in an Asian-associated ancestry cluster than the approximately 700-donor mean. The only immune exposure information available for the cohort was CMV serostatus. Because the 87-base-pair reads could not distinguish some IMGT-functional V segments, including TRBV6-2 and TRBV6-3, those segments were excluded. When HLA alleles, especially DR and DQ, strongly co-occurred, attributing TCR associations to individual alleles was difficult. A further reported finding was that TCR beta sequences accurately predicted the HLA-A and HLA-B alleles for most subjects in the first cohort. Most TCR sequences were observed very rarely across donors, whereas some public TCRs were present in many individuals. In an earlier analysis of about 540 of the donors, most TCR beta V segments were observed in productive rearrangements about 87% or about 30% of the time, broadly matching IMGT annotations. The study listed 150 to 200 TCR beta chains as associated with cytomegalovirus. Correlated functional status among segregating V segments might reflect linkage disequilibrium, but an unknown experimental factor could not be ruled out. Because some donors lacked HLA typing at each locus, the association tests relied only on the typed subset. Roughly uniform sequencing depth across donors was assumed in presence/absence analyses, although this assumption may not hold. A later analysis associated about 17,000 TCR beta sequences with specific HLA alleles at a false discovery rate of 0.05. The classifier was reported to diagnose cytomegalovirus status with high specificity and sensitivity in both the original and validation cohorts. In a later analysis, most CMV-associated TCR beta chains were found to appear HLA-restricted, with HLA associations seemingly driven largely by CMV exposure. In this cohort, only TCR beta chains were sequenced, and detectable features were limited by the absence of alpha or paired-chain data. Three of the identified cytomegalovirus-associated TCR beta chains were confirmed in vitro to be specific for cytomegalovirus antigens. It was suggested by the authors that the approach could potentially be generalized to other disease states and immunological phenotypes. A group of highly shared sequence variants was considered likely to be a technical artifact of the sequencing pipeline. In a later analysis, the rate of TCR association differed among HLA loci, with DRB1 alleles having the most associated TCRs and HLA-C alleles having the fewest. In a later genetic analysis, a missense DCLRE1C variant was associated with V-gene and J-gene trimming of TCR beta chains, and the association was replicated in an independent cohort. In a later analysis, HLA-associated TCR beta chains showed more clonal expansion and lower generation probabilities than non-associated chains that were equally common.

Library creation used the immunoSEQ multiplex PCR assay. For the multiplex PCR, a mixture combining 60 forward primers for TCR Vbeta segments and 13 reverse primers for TCR Jbeta segments was used. The CDR3 region of rearranged TCR beta genes was amplified from genomic DNA by a multiplex PCR assay. Amplified TCR beta libraries were sequenced as 87-base-pair reads on the Illumina HiSeq System. The original methods were these. In a later analysis, tens of millions of unique TCR beta chains were counted across the 690 or so repertoires, and around 10 million of these chains were shared by at least two donors. A nearest-neighbor algorithm error-corrected the raw reads and collapsed the reads into unique sequences, merging closely related sequences to remove PCR and sequencing errors. Alignment of CDR3 sequences to IMGT reference sequences was used to assign V, D and J gene segments. For a sequence to be retained, at least a six-nucleotide match to both a V gene segment and a J gene segment was required. Rearrangements were called productive when the CDR3 lacked stop codons and stayed in frame with V and J; all others were non-productive. CDR3 was defined by IMGT convention, running from the second conserved V-encoded cysteine to the conserved J-encoded phenylalanine. Sequences without an unambiguous match to a single V gene segment were excluded from the earlier analysis of several hundred of the donors. An earlier analysis of 587 of the donors called V segments functional above 56.7% productive rearrangements and segregating when the between-donor standard deviation exceeded 5%. A statistical classification framework was built to diagnose cytomegalovirus status from the catalog of TCR beta chain sequences. In a later analysis, TCR nucleotide sequences were compared against IMGT/GENE-DB human TR gene sequences so that V and J genes could be assigned. A later analysis assigned CDR3 sequences and most-parsimonious VDJ recombination scenarios with the TCRdist pipeline. In a later analysis, every TCR beta chain was defined by the combination of its CDR3 amino acid sequence and its V-gene family, and reads without a unique V-gene family were dropped. As a way to deal with suspected cross-contamination and a sequencing artifact, a later analysis dropped approximately 570 nucleotide sequences that were highly shared and had low generation probability. A later analysis calculated a clonal expansion index for each public chain from normalized within-repertoire ranks of inferred template counts. In a later analysis, generation probabilities were computed using a VDJ recombination model fitted to out-of-frame rearrangements, and the results were checked against IGoR. A later analysis scored TCR-TCR, TCR-HLA and TCR-CMV co-occurrence with hypergeometric tests, applying a repertoire-size bias correction to TCR pairs. In a later analysis, false discovery rates were estimated by permuting HLA or CMV assignments 20 times. In a later analysis, co-occurring TCRs were grouped using DBSCAN, with TCRdist sequence similarity added in when clustering inside HLA-allele-positive subsets. Co-occurrence clustering excluded repertoires with fewer than 30,000 or more than 120,000 public chains, plus five with anomalous nucleotide sharing. This immuneACCESS table, as held by TCRdb, lists in-frame sequences with V and J called but not all clones. Of the missing ones, under half trace to an unresolved V gene in checked studies; the others have no known cause. V and J calls and clone size are copied from that table; D and trimming were computed from the DNA. The table for this sample lists roughly 120,000 clones. The top ten hold about 6.8% of the sample.

From a lookup of the germline V gene (reference sequence), CDR1 and CDR2 are LNHDA and SQIVND. The CDR3 runs 12 residues from the cysteine to the phenylalanine. The CDR3 DNA has 36 bases and is translated from base 1. Between the V and J ends, shortened by 4 bases and 6 bases respectively, the junction contains 10 bases. The cohort comprised some 730 healthy bone marrow donors. At the time of sampling, every cohort member was nominally healthy, though immune exposures that went unrecorded were likely present. The donor was CMV seropositive and was included in the group of 250 to 300 seropositive cohort members. A peripheral blood sample was collected from each donor, and TCR beta sequencing was performed on peripheral blood mononuclear cells. Genomic DNA was extracted from the blood cell samples with the Qiagen DNeasy Blood Extraction Kit. In the case of this clone: What this receptor recognizes is not known.

This sequence originates from a middle-aged man in good health and CMV-seropositive. The sequence joins TRBV19 to TRBJ2-7; the D region possibly corresponds to TRBD2 (5 bases align). The sequencing sample was made of PBMCs. The DNA reads TGTGCCAGTAGTACTAGGAGGAGCGAGCAGTACTTC. This encodes CASSTRRSEQYF.